A selection of T cell receptor beta chains follows, all from one sample in a study of blood T cell repertoires in COVID-19. Clones were read by immunoSEQ multiplex PCR, and TCRdb kept only the in-frame ones, dropping some. This table holds 250,000 to 350,000 clones, roughly 80% found once. Sequences were obtained from peripheral blood. All receptors derive from a human donor with COVID-19, enrolled during active disease. The donor label of this sample is uncertain. The CDR3 runs from the conserved cysteine through the conserved F or W. The order of the fields is V gene, D gene, CDR3 length, J gene, clone size, CDR3 protein, CDR3 DNA. D genes are given only for firm matches. Only part of the rows carry a size: once, few, many, or a class if the clone is expanded.

TRBV5-4	TRBD2	14	TRBJ2-1	-	CASSYGTSYNEQFF	TGTGCCAGCAGCTATGGGACTAGCTACAATGAGCAGTTCTTC
TRBV19	-	13	TRBJ2-7	-	CASSISGVTEQYF	TGTGCCAGTAGTATATCCGGGGTTACCGAGCAGTACTTC
TRBV5-1	-	14	TRBJ2-7	-	CASSLQQGPYEQYF	TGCGCCAGCAGCTTGCAGCAGGGTCCCTACGAGCAGTACTTC
TRBV7-6	-	13	TRBJ1-3	-	CASSPWRGNTIYF	TGTGCCAGCAGCCCCTGGCGGGGGAACACCATATATTTT
TRBV7-3	-	13	TRBJ2-2	-	CASSKLPAGELFF	TGTGCCAGCAGCAAGCTACCGGCCGGGGAGCTGTTTTTT
TRBV28	TRBD1	12	TRBJ1-2	-	CASSDRVVGYTF	TGTGCCAGCAGCGACAGGGTTGTAGGCTACACCTTC
TRBV6-5	TRBD1	15	TRBJ1-6	once	CASSWRQGPNSPLHF	TGTGCCAGCAGTTGGAGACAGGGACCTAATTCACCCCTCCACTTT
TRBV6-5	TRBD2	15	TRBJ2-7	-	CASRTYSGTYYEQYF	TGTGCCAGCAGAACTTATAGCGGGACTTACTACGAGCAGTACTTC
TRBV6-5	-	14	TRBJ1-5	-	CASSPGGGNQPQHF	TGTGCCAGCAGCCCGGGAGGGGGCAATCAGCCCCAGCATTTT
TRBV5-6	-	15	TRBJ2-7	once	CASSLGGGGAYEQYF	TGTGCCAGCAGCTTGGGGGGAGGTGGCGCCTACGAGCAGTACTTC
TRBV3-1/TRBV3-2	-	15	TRBJ2-1	-	CASSQGTRGRVGQFF	TGTGCCAGCAGCCAAGGCACCAGGGGAAGGGTTGGGCAGTTCTTC
TRBV15	-	19	TRBJ2-3	once	CATSRDQGRSTSNRDTQYF	TGTGCCACCAGCAGAGATCAGGGAAGAAGTACCTCTAATCGGGATACGCAGTATTTT
TRBV18	-	17	TRBJ2-3	few	CASSPPLGQGGGDTQYF	TGTGCCAGCTCACCACCACTCGGCCAGGGAGGTGGGGATACGCAGTATTTT
TRBV4-3	TRBD1	15	TRBJ1-2	-	CASSQGVRGDYGYTF	TGCGCCAGCAGCCAAGGGGTCAGGGGGGACTATGGCTACACCTTC
TRBV5-6	-	13	TRBJ2-3	-	CASSSGFTDTQYF	TGTGCCAGCAGCTCAGGGTTCACAGATACGCAGTATTTT
TRBV7-8	TRBD2	15	TRBJ2-1	-	CASSSGLAGPNEQFF	TGTGCCAGCAGCTCGGGACTAGCGGGTCCCAATGAGCAGTTCTTC
TRBV7-3	TRBD1	17	TRBJ2-2	-	CASSPNRGQGRPGELFF	TGTGCCAGCAGCCCTAACCGGGGACAGGGGAGGCCCGGGGAGCTGTTTTTT
TRBV19	-	16	TRBJ1-3	many	CASSVLTGVSGNTIYF	TGTGCCAGTAGTGTTCTCACAGGCGTCTCTGGAAACACCATATATTTT
TRBV27	TRBD1	16	TRBJ2-5	-	CASSSLNRGIQVTQYF	TGTGCCAGCAGTTCCCTTAACAGGGGAATCCAGGTGACCCAGTACTTC
TRBV30	-	15	TRBJ2-2	few	CAWSGTSLNTGELFF	TGTGCCTGGAGTGGGACATCCTTGAACACCGGGGAGCTGTTTTTT
TRBV6-2/TRBV6-3	-	10	TRBJ2-7	-	CASSSGEQYF	TGTGCCAGCAGTTCCGGGGAGCAGTACTTC
TRBV6-2/TRBV6-3	-	14	TRBJ2-5	-	CASSDRADQETQYF	TGTGCCAGCAGTGATCGAGCGGACCAAGAGACCCAGTACTTC
TRBV28	TRBD1	16	TRBJ1-5	-	CASSLPGQGISQPQHF	TGTGCCAGCAGTTTACCAGGACAGGGGATAAGCCAGCCCCAGCATTTT
TRBV2	TRBD1	14	TRBJ1-4	-	CASSEGQVREKLFF	TGTGCCAGCAGTGAGGGACAGGTACGGGAAAAACTGTTTTTT
TRBV25-1	-	16	TRBJ2-6	-	CASSELLTSGANVLTF	TGTGCCAGCAGTGAACTCTTGACTTCTGGGGCCAACGTCCTGACTTTC
TRBV5-6	-	15	TRBJ1-5	-	CASSSALEGDQPQHF	TGTGCCAGCAGCTCGGCGCTTGAAGGAGATCAGCCCCAGCATTTT
TRBV2	TRBD2	14	TRBJ2-7	-	CASSEIAGTYEQYF	TGTGCCAGCAGTGAGATAGCGGGGACCTACGAGCAGTACTTC
TRBV6-5	-	16	TRBJ2-4	-	CASSYTGSLAKNIQYF	TGTGCCAGCAGTTACACAGGGAGTCTAGCCAAAAACATTCAGTACTTC
TRBV5-1	TRBD2	16	TRBJ2-7	-	CASSLGLAGGGYEQYF	TGCGCCAGCAGCCTAGGACTAGCGGGAGGTGGGTACGAGCAGTACTTC
TRBV2	TRBD1	12	TRBJ1-6	many	CARGQSNSPLHF	TGTGCCAGGGGACAGAGTAATTCACCCCTCCACTTT